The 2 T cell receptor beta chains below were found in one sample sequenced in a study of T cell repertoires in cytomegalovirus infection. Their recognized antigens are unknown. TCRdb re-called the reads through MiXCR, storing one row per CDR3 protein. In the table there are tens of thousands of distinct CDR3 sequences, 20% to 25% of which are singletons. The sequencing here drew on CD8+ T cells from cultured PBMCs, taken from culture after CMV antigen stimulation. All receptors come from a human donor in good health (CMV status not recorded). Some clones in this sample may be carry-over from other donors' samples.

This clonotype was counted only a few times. CDR3 sequence (DNA): TGTGCCAGCATCCAGCGGGACTTTCGAGAGACCCAGTACTTC. Protein product: CASIQRDFRETQYF. V is TRBV6-8 and J is TRBJ2-5, with 7 bases matching TRBD2. The CDR3 contains 14 residues. Germline-derived CDR1 and CDR2 are MNHGY and SAAAGT. After removal of 7 bases from V and 4 bases from J, the junction contained 9 bases not matched to a gene.

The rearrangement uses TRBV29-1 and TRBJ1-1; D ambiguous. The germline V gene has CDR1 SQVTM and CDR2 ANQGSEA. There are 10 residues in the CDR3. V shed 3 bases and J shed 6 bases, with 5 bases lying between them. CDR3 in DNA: TGCAGCGTTGACGGCCCTGAAGCTTTCTTT. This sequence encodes CSVDGPEAFF.